The 25 T cell receptor beta chains below were found in one sample sequenced in a study of human T cells and chemical hapten exposure. TCRdb re-derived calls from the RACE reads in MiXCR, one entry per CDR3 protein. The table records 270,000 or so distinct CDR3 sequences, about 7.7% of them present only once. Time point specified: pre-sensitization, week 0. Documented treatment: therapeutic diphenylcyclopropenone sensitization with weekly scalp DPC. The source was whole blood, collected in connection with sensitization to the hapten diphenylcyclopropenone (DPC). All receptors come from a man between 18 and 29 years old with alopecia areata. Some clones in this sample may be carry-over from other donors' samples.

This clonotype was detected ten times or more. The J gene is TRBJ1-2, the V gene TRBV6-2 or TRBV6-3, with 7 positions matching TRBD1. Germline V gene sequence: CDR1 MNHEY, CDR2 SVGEGT. There are 15 residues in the CDR3. The J segment lost 5 bases and the V segment lost 1 base, leaving 7 bases of the junction unmatched. This CDR3 reads CASSYFAGGAYGYTF. The CDR3 DNA sequence: TGTGCCAGCAGTTACTTCGCAGGGGGAGCGTATGGCTACACCTTC.

This clonotype was counted a few times. The rearrangement joins TRBV6-6 to TRBJ1-1, with a possible D match to TRBD1 (6 bases). CDR3 length equals 17 residues. The ends were cut back, 0 bases at V and 4 bases at J, with 18 bases in the middle. In germline, CDR1 is MNHNY, CDR2 SVGAGI (reference sequence). This chain's CDR3 is CASSYSFYAGASTEAFF. CDR3 in DNA: TGTGCCAGCAGTTACTCTTTTTATGCGGGGGCCAGCACTGAAGCTTTCTTT.

V and J are TRBV11-1 and TRBJ2-1, with D tentatively TRBD1 (6 bases). CDR1 is SGHAT and CDR2 is FQDESV in the germline V gene (reference sequence). V was shortened by 0 bases and J by 0 bases, with 12 bases between the two germline ends. This CDR3 comprises 17 residues. The CDR3 here is CASSLAADSSSYNEQFF. The CDR3 nucleotides read TGTGCCAGCAGCTTAGCTGCGGACAGCAGCTCCTACAATGAGCAGTTCTTC.

The rearrangement links TRBV9 to TRBJ2-3; D may be TRBD1 or TRBD2 (5 bases each). CDR3 length: 14 residues. V lost 6 bases to trimming and J lost 0 bases, with 11 bases between them. Germline V gives CDR1 SGDLS, CDR2 YYNGEE. The CDR3 region is CASTNGASTDTQYF. DNA of the CDR3: TGTGCCAGCACAAACGGGGCCAGCACAGATACGCAGTATTTT. Based on the CDR3 plus reference TRBV9 and TRBJ2-3, the full variable domain is DSGVTQTPKHLITATGQRVTLRCSPRSGDLSVYWYQQSLDQGLQFLIQYYNGEERAKGNILERFSAQQFPDLHSELNLSSLELGDSALYFCASTNGASTDTQYFGPGTRLTVL.

This sequence joins TRBV7-3 and TRBJ2-7; tentative D call: TRBD1 (5 bases). This CDR3 has 15 amino acids. Germline V gives CDR1 SGHTA, CDR2 FQGTGA. Deletions cut 5 bases from V and 6 bases from J, with 20 bases between. As DNA, the CDR3 is TGTGCCAGCAGCAACCTCAGGGTCTCTCGGAGCGAGCAGTACGTC. This encodes CASSNLRVSRSEQYV.

This clonotype has a count of ten or more. This chain connects TRBV2 to TRBJ1-1; TRBD1 matches 9 bases. V dropped 4 bases and J dropped 0; count of bases not matched to a gene: 9. The CDR3 is made up of 17 amino acids. The germline gives CDR1 SNHLY, CDR2 FYNNEI. As DNA, the CDR3 is TGTGCCAGCAGTGCTACCGGGACAGGGAGGGTGAACACTGAAGCTTTCTTT. This encodes CASSATGTGRVNTEAFF.

A remark on this clonotype: This may be a read error: a much more frequent sequence differs by one nucleotide. The V call is TRBV6-5, the J call TRBJ1-2; D gene ambiguous. The CDR3 is 13 residues long. V lost 2 bases and J lost 4, with 8 bases in between. CDR1 and CDR2 from the germline V gene are MNHEY and SVGAGI. The CDR3 nucleotides are TGTGCCAGCAGTTACAGCGTTGGCTATGGCTACACCTTC. Protein: CASSYSVGYGYTF.

This clonotype has ten or more counts. This chain uses TRBV5-1 with TRBJ1-3; no clear D. The CDR3 is made up of 15 amino acids. The germline V and J ends were trimmed by 2 bases and 2 bases, with 11 bases remaining between them. CDR1 is SGHRS and CDR2 is YFSETQ in the germline V gene. CDR3 bases: TGCGCCAGCAGCTTAAGCGGGGATCCTGGAAACACCATATATTTT. Encoded protein: CASSLSGDPGNTIYF.

The J gene is TRBJ1-4, the V gene TRBV10-3; 7 nucleotides line up with TRBD1. Germline lookup yields CDR1 ENHRY and CDR2 SYGVKD. The CDR3 is 16 residues long. Trimming cost V 2 bases and J 5 bases; bases outside gene matches: 8. In DNA, the CDR3 is TGTGCCATCAGTGAGACCCCACAGGGGCTGAATGAAAAACTGTTTTTT. As protein: CAISETPQGLNEKLFF.

This clonotype came up a few times. The V and J genes are TRBV5-1 and TRBJ2-5, with D unresolved. Germline V lookup: CDR1 SGHRS, CDR2 YFSETQ. V was trimmed by 4 bases and J by 2 bases, leaving 18 bases between them. CDR3 length: 16 residues. The CDR3 nucleotides read TGCGCCAGCAGCAGCGCCAAGAGTAGGTGGCAAGAGACCCAGTACTTC. It codes for CASSSAKSRWQETQYF.

This clonotype was counted only a few times. This chain joins TRBV7-9 and TRBJ1-6; D is possibly TRBD1 (5 bases). V was trimmed by 6 bases and J by 9 bases, leaving 9 bases between them. The germline gives CDR1 SEHNR, CDR2 FQNEAQ (reference sequence). The CDR3 contains 12 residues. The CDR3 here is CASSLTVSPLHF. The CDR3 DNA sequence: TGTGCCAGCAGTTTGACAGTTTCACCCCTCCACTTT.

This clonotype was seen a handful of times. The chain recombines TRBV20-1 with TRBJ1-1; 10 bases align to TRBD1. With V trimmed by 6 bases and J by 7 bases, 5 bases remained unmatched. The CDR3 runs 12 residues. Looked up from germline, CDR1 is DFQATT and CDR2 is SNEGSKA (reference sequence). The CDR3 is CSARQGAVEAFF. CDR3 DNA: TGCAGTGCCCGACAGGGGGCAGTTGAAGCTTTCTTT.

Many counts were recorded for this clonotype. This chain links TRBV5-1 with TRBJ1-6, with 7 bases aligning to TRBD1. This CDR3 region has 14 residues. Germline V gene data show CDR1 as SGHRS and CDR2 as YFSETQ. Unmatched junction bases numbered 8, after V lost 4 bases and J lost 10 bases. CDR3 bases: TGCGCCAGCAGCCTGACAGGGAGTGGGTCACCCCTCCACTTT. Amino acid sequence: CASSLTGSGSPLHF.

This clonotype was seen only a few times. This chain connects TRBV12-3 or TRBV12-4 to TRBJ1-1; tentative D call: TRBD1 (6 bases). The CDR3 has 14 amino acids. V lost 7 bases, J lost 1 base, and 13 bases lay in between. In nucleotides, the CDR3 is TGTGCCAGCATCGAAAGAGGGGGGAACACTGAAGCTTTCTTT. The encoded protein is CASIERGGNTEAFF.

This clonotype was detected only a few times. In nucleotides, the CDR3 is TGTGCCAGCTTCCCTTTTAGTGGCGGGGGTGAAGCTTTCTTT. Translating it yields CASFPFSGGGEAFF. The V call is TRBV6-5, the J call TRBJ1-1; maybe TRBD1 (5 bases). The CDR3 totals 14 residues. The germline CDR1 and CDR2 sequences are MNHEY and SVGAGI. V was pared by 8 bases and J by 7 bases, with 20 bases between.

This clonotype was observed a few times. V usage is TRBV5-1 and J usage is TRBJ1-2; a weak D match, TRBD1 (5 bases). There are 16 residues in the CDR3. V was clipped by 0 bases and J by 6 bases, with 18 bases between them. Germline V gives CDR1 SGHRS, CDR2 YFSETQ. For the CDR3, the DNA is TGCGCCAGCAGCTTGGATAGTTGGCAGGGAACGGATGGCTACACCTTC. It codes for CASSLDSWQGTDGYTF.

This clonotype was observed a handful of times. The rearrangement joins TRBV20-1 to TRBJ2-7; D assignment may be TRBD1 or TRBD2 (5 bases each). The ends were cut back, 6 bases at V and 3 bases at J, with 12 bases in the middle. Germline assignment: CDR1 DFQATT and CDR2 SNEGSKA (reference sequence). The CDR3 has 12 amino acids. In DNA form, the CDR3 reads TGCAGTGCCACCTTTGGGGGCTACGAGCAGTACTTC. It is translated as CSATFGGYEQYF.

This clonotype turned up a few times. V is TRBV18 and J is TRBJ1-5, with D perhaps TRBD1 (6 bases). V shed 5 bases and J shed 7 bases, with 21 bases lying between them. Germline V gene lookup returns CDR1 KGHSH and CDR2 LQKENI. The CDR3 is 16 residues long. Written as DNA, the CDR3 is TGTGCCAGCTCAGCCGCCAGGGGTATGGGCGACCAGCCCCAGCATTTT. Protein sequence: CASSAARGMGDQPQHF.

This clonotype was detected only a few times. The V gene is TRBV7-9, the J gene TRBJ2-1; D is possibly TRBD1 or TRBD2 (5 bases each). Germline V gives CDR1 SEHNR, CDR2 FQNEAQ (reference sequence). CDR3 length equals 17 residues. The V gene lost 2 bases and the J gene lost 10 bases, with 24 bases spanning the gap. The CDR3 spells CASSLPPGRGFLLEQFF. The DNA of the CDR3 is TGTGCCAGCAGCTTACCCCCGGGACGGGGATTCCTCTTGGAGCAGTTCTTC.

The CDR3 DNA reads as TGTGCCAGCAGCTCAGGTGGGAGGCCCCAAGAGACCCAGTACTTC. Translation gives CASSSGGRPQETQYF. The V and J genes are TRBV11-1 and TRBJ2-5, with D perhaps TRBD2 (6 bases). Germline-derived CDR1 and CDR2 are SGHAT and FQDESV (reference sequence). V was shortened by 4 bases and J by 1 base, with 13 bases between the two germline ends. The CDR3 loop spans 15 amino acids.

The chain has TRBV2 and TRBJ1-5; D not resolved. Germline V gives CDR1 SNHLY, CDR2 FYNNEI. CDR3 length equals 12 residues. Trimming removed 6 bases at V and 3 bases at J, with 6 bases between. For the CDR3, the DNA is TGTGCCAGCAGGGTACCCAATCAGCCCCAGCATTTT. It specifies CASRVPNQPQHF. Full variable domain (missing parts from reference TRBV2 and TRBJ1-5): EPEVTQTPSHQVTQMGQEVILRCVPISNHLYFYWYRQILGQKVEFLVSFYNNEISEKSEIFDDQFSVERPDGSNFTLKIRSTKLEDSAMYFCASRVPNQPQHFGDGTRLSIL.

J is TRBJ1-6 and V is TRBV4-1; D is undetermined. From germline, CDR1 is MGHRA and CDR2 YSYEKL. The CDR3 has 14 amino acids. V dropped 1 base and J dropped 8 bases, with 9 bases sitting between them. In nucleotides, the CDR3 is TGCGCCAGCAGCCAAGCCGCAGAAGATTCACCCCTCCACTTT. Translating gives CASSQAAEDSPLHF.

This clonotype showed up just a few times. The gene calls are TRBV24-1 and TRBJ2-6; 7 bases align to TRBD1. The length of the CDR3 is 17 residues. With 4 bases clipped from V and 4 bases from J, the junction kept 9 bases outside the gene matches. CDR1 is KGHDR, CDR2 SFDVKD, per germline. In DNA, the CDR3 is TGTGCCACCAGTGAACCCAAACAGGGGTCCGGGGCCAACGTCCTGACTTTC. This sequence encodes CATSEPKQGSGANVLTF.

This chain joins TRBV4-1 and TRBJ2-2; TRBD2 is a possible D gene (6 bases). Trimming left V 4 bases short and J 6 bases short, with 9 bases between. This CDR3 has 13 residues. Germline loops: CDR1 MGHRA, CDR2 YSYEKL. The CDR3 nucleotides read TGCGCCAGCAGCCCGGGAGCCCCCGGGGAGCTGTTTTTT. Translation gives CASSPGAPGELFF.

This clonotype was picked up a small number of times. The V and J genes are TRBV11-2 and TRBJ1-2; a possible D gene is TRBD1 (5 bases). V lost 5 bases to trimming and J lost 4 bases, with 20 bases between them. This CDR3 spans 16 amino acids. Looked up from germline, CDR1 is SGHAT and CDR2 is FQNNGV. CDR3 sequence: CASSHTMITGFYGYTF. As DNA, the CDR3 is TGTGCCAGCAGCCATACCATGATCACAGGCTTCTATGGCTACACCTTC.